This T cell receptor (beta chain) was retrieved from a study of CD8 T cells in ankylosing spondylitis. Via MiXCR, TCRdb re-called the 5' RACE reads, giving one row per CDR3 protein. The sample contains 210,000 or so distinct CDR3 sequences, around 8% of which appear only once. This clonotype was detected ten times or more. Per the germline V gene, CDR1 is SEHNR and CDR2 is FQNEAQ (reference sequence). V lost 4 bases and J 2 bases, leaving 14 bases between the germline ends. This CDR3 region has 15 residues. The V call is TRBV7-9, the J call TRBJ1-1; D unresolved. Specimen: blood, either unsorted or a sorted T cell fraction (not recorded which). This clonotype was sampled from a female donor with ankylosing spondylitis or in good health (not recorded which). The CDR3 sequence: CASSSPGRENTEAFF. In DNA, the CDR3 is TGTGCCAGCAGCTCCCCGGGGAGGGAAAACACTGAAGCTTTCTTT. Together with reference TRBV7-9 and TRBJ1-1, the CDR3 gives the full variable domain: DTGVSQNPRHKITKRGQNVTFRCDPISEHNRLYWYRQTLGQGPEFLTYFQNEAQLEKSRLLSDRFSAERPKGSFSTLEIQRTEQGDSAMYLCASSSPGRENTEAFFGQGTRLTVV.